This is a list of T cell receptor beta chains from one sample in a study of blood T cell repertoires in COVID-19. Assay: immunoSEQ multiplex PCR; the TCRdb copy retains only in-frame clones and omits some. The sample records roughly 100,000 clones, approximately 80% being singletons. The specimen was peripheral blood. These receptors were collected from a human donor in a cohort sampled during active COVID-19. The conserved cysteine and the conserved F or W are not part of the CDR3 here. The order of the fields is D gene, J gene, V gene, CDR3 protein. The D gene is left open where the match is weak.

d_call: TRBD1; j_call: TRBJ1-2; v_call: TRBV5-1; cdr3_aa: ASRPGQGTYGYT
d_call: .; j_call: TRBJ2-5; v_call: TRBV20-1; cdr3_aa: SASGTNQETQY
d_call: TRBD1; j_call: TRBJ2-1; v_call: TRBV2; cdr3_aa: ASSGTGQYEQF
d_call: .; j_call: TRBJ1-1; v_call: TRBV2; cdr3_aa: ASSVRTEAF
d_call: .; j_call: TRBJ1-6; v_call: TRBV3-1/TRBV3-2; cdr3_aa: ASSQKRGFGNSPLH
d_call: .; j_call: TRBJ2-1; v_call: TRBV2; cdr3_aa: ASRWSGGFNEQF
d_call: .; j_call: TRBJ2-7; v_call: TRBV29-1; cdr3_aa: SVVPQVGAYEQY
d_call: .; j_call: TRBJ2-3; v_call: TRBV4-1; cdr3_aa: ASSQRGREEDTQY
d_call: TRBD1; j_call: TRBJ2-5; v_call: TRBV7-7; cdr3_aa: ASSLVGAGTGETQY
d_call: TRBD2; j_call: TRBJ2-1; v_call: TRBV7-9; cdr3_aa: ASSLGLLAGLYNEQF
d_call: .; j_call: TRBJ2-7; v_call: TRBV3-1/TRBV3-2; cdr3_aa: ASSPWQDSYEQY
d_call: TRBD2; j_call: TRBJ2-5; v_call: TRBV5-1; cdr3_aa: ASSDGRGETQY
d_call: TRBD1; j_call: TRBJ1-2; v_call: TRBV3-1/TRBV3-2; cdr3_aa: ASSEAGGRGGYT
d_call: .; j_call: TRBJ1-6; v_call: TRBV28; cdr3_aa: ASSSSSGSYNSPLH
d_call: .; j_call: TRBJ2-5; v_call: TRBV6-1; cdr3_aa: ASSEATRETQY
d_call: .; j_call: TRBJ1-5; v_call: TRBV15; cdr3_aa: ATSRSTVGNQPQH
d_call: TRBD2; j_call: TRBJ2-5; v_call: TRBV5-1; cdr3_aa: ASSLSSGSRETQY
d_call: TRBD2; j_call: TRBJ2-1; v_call: TRBV18; cdr3_aa: ASSPGTSGRGNEQF
d_call: TRBD1; j_call: TRBJ1-3; v_call: TRBV28; cdr3_aa: ASSLSLGTAGNTIY
d_call: TRBD1; j_call: TRBJ2-7; v_call: TRBV5-1; cdr3_aa: ASSLDRGRGYEQY
d_call: TRBD1; j_call: TRBJ1-4; v_call: TRBV30; cdr3_aa: AWSYGWTGNEKLF
d_call: .; j_call: TRBJ1-2; v_call: TRBV6-5; cdr3_aa: ASSYYRQPSGYGYT
d_call: .; j_call: TRBJ1-2; v_call: TRBV3-1/TRBV3-2; cdr3_aa: ASSQGSGYGYT
d_call: TRBD1; j_call: TRBJ2-7; v_call: TRBV10-1; cdr3_aa: ASSFDGGTGTYEQY
d_call: .; j_call: TRBJ2-7; v_call: TRBV6-5; cdr3_aa: ASRRDYEQY
d_call: .; j_call: TRBJ1-5; v_call: TRBV6-5; cdr3_aa: ASSYNNAQPQH
d_call: TRBD2; j_call: TRBJ2-5; v_call: TRBV7-2; cdr3_aa: ASSSRAGGTQY
d_call: TRBD1; j_call: TRBJ2-2; v_call: TRBV7-7; cdr3_aa: ASSPGQGTTGELF
d_call: .; j_call: TRBJ2-1; v_call: TRBV5-7; cdr3_aa: ASSTFGGGSEQF
d_call: TRBD1; j_call: TRBJ2-7; v_call: TRBV24-1; cdr3_aa: ATSDFLSGGEQY
d_call: .; j_call: TRBJ2-2; v_call: TRBV28; cdr3_aa: ASQNTNTGELF
d_call: TRBD1; j_call: TRBJ2-7; v_call: TRBV28; cdr3_aa: ASDRASYEQY
d_call: TRBD1; j_call: TRBJ1-5; v_call: TRBV30; cdr3_aa: AWGTVYSNQPQH
d_call: .; j_call: TRBJ2-7; v_call: TRBV27; cdr3_aa: ASSLIGTYEQY
d_call: .; j_call: TRBJ2-1; v_call: TRBV19; cdr3_aa: ASSIGASRNEQF
d_call: .; j_call: TRBJ1-3; v_call: TRBV19; cdr3_aa: ASSIVQGSAGNTIY
d_call: .; j_call: TRBJ1-2; v_call: TRBV9; cdr3_aa: ASSADSPFYGYT
d_call: .; j_call: TRBJ1-3; v_call: TRBV28; cdr3_aa: ASSTGQTGPRNTIY
d_call: .; j_call: TRBJ2-7; v_call: TRBV28; cdr3_aa: ASSSDRSYEQY
d_call: .; j_call: TRBJ2-7; v_call: TRBV5-1; cdr3_aa: ASIFKQGIRYEQY
d_call: TRBD1; j_call: TRBJ1-4; v_call: TRBV6-5; cdr3_aa: ASAQQGAANEKLF
d_call: .; j_call: TRBJ1-6; v_call: TRBV27; cdr3_aa: ASSTGNSPLH
d_call: .; j_call: TRBJ2-1; v_call: TRBV19; cdr3_aa: ASSVRGYEQF
d_call: TRBD2; j_call: TRBJ2-7; v_call: TRBV5-1; cdr3_aa: ASSLALAMTYEQY
d_call: TRBD1; j_call: TRBJ2-7; v_call: TRBV6-6; cdr3_aa: ASSYVDRGDEQY
d_call: .; j_call: TRBJ1-5; v_call: TRBV2; cdr3_aa: ASRPSSGGNQPQH
d_call: TRBD2; j_call: TRBJ2-1; v_call: TRBV5-1; cdr3_aa: ASSSGAGGYNEQF
d_call: .; j_call: TRBJ1-6; v_call: TRBV28; cdr3_aa: ASSLSSYNSPLH
d_call: .; j_call: TRBJ1-1; v_call: TRBV18; cdr3_aa: ASSPSVYEAF
d_call: .; j_call: TRBJ1-6; v_call: TRBV9; cdr3_aa: ASSVMADNSPLH
d_call: .; j_call: TRBJ2-7; v_call: TRBV5-1; cdr3_aa: ASSLDAGSPYEQY
d_call: .; j_call: TRBJ2-1; v_call: TRBV11-3; cdr3_aa: ASSTEGYEQF
d_call: TRBD2; j_call: TRBJ2-4; v_call: TRBV28; cdr3_aa: ASSLLGGVQAKNIQY
d_call: .; j_call: TRBJ2-3; v_call: TRBV9; cdr3_aa: ASSPQGGIADTQY
d_call: TRBD2; j_call: TRBJ2-7; v_call: TRBV20-1; cdr3_aa: SVAGDYEQY